This paragraph covers one T cell receptor beta chain sequence. The data derive from a study of cytomegalovirus exposure and HLA in healthy donors. The V gene end was trimmed by 1 base and the J gene end by 9 bases; junction bases not matched to a gene: 5. The germline V gene encodes CDR1 SGHAT and CDR2 FQNNGV. The CDR3 is 13 amino acids. PCR primers comprised 60 Vbeta and 13 Jbeta primers. Only in-frame clones appear in the TCRdb table, and some are missing; sequencing was by immunoSEQ multiplex PCR. The sample holds 100,000 to 150,000 clones, around 78% seen once. Material for sequencing was PBMCs. The rearrangement uses TRBV11-2 and TRBJ2-7; 8 bases align to TRBD1. This receptor was identified in a young man in good health and CMV-seropositive. CDR3 residues: CASSLGAGGTQYF. The CDR3, as DNA: TGTGCCAGCAGCTTAGGGGCAGGGGGCACGCAGTACTTC. The full variable domain, rest sourced from reference TRBV11-2 and TRBJ2-7, is EAGVAQSPRYKIIEKRQSVAFWCNPISGHATLYWYQQILGQGPKLLIQFQNNGVVDDSQLPKDRFSAERLKGVDSTLKIQPAKLEDSAVYLCASSLGAGGTQYFGPGTRLTVT.